These T cell receptor beta chains were read from a single sample in a study of early T cells in non-severe SARS-CoV-2 infection. MiXCR, applied by TCRdb to the 5' RACE reads, yields one record per CDR3 protein. This sample has 32,000 or so distinct CDR3 sequences, with under 6% found just once. The sequenced material came from whole blood. The receptors here all came from an adult who was a healthcare worker with PCR-confirmed SARS-CoV-2 infection or an uninfected control (not recorded which). Both conserved end residues are part of each CDR3. D genes are given only for firm matches. Clone size is given for some rows only: seen once, a few or many times, or a class if the clone is expanded.

CDR3aa	CDR3nt	v_gene	d_gene	j_gene	abundance
CSARPRQKETQYF	TGCAGTGCCCGCCCAAGACAGAAAGAGACCCAGTACTTC	TRBV20-1	NA	TRBJ2-5	NA
CARQGLAGGPQYNEQFF	TGTGCCAGACAAGGTCTAGCGGGGGGGCCTCAGTACAATGAGCAGTTCTTC	TRBV2	TRBD2	TRBJ2-1	many
CASCLEGDQPQHF	TGTGCCAGCTGTTTGGAAGGGGATCAGCCCCAGCATTTT	TRBV2	NA	TRBJ1-5	few
CASSRTGTDTQYF	TGCGCCAGCAGCCGGACAGGCACAGATACGCAGTATTTT	TRBV5-1	NA	TRBJ2-3	many
CASGYTKGGFSEQYF	TGTGCCAGCGGATACACGAAGGGAGGGTTTTCCGAGCAGTACTTC	TRBV13	TRBD2	TRBJ2-7	many
CASSLVPGETSGNTIYF	TGTGCCAGCAGCTTAGTCCCGGGTGAGACTTCTGGAAACACCATATATTTT	TRBV7-6	NA	TRBJ1-3	many
CASSLPAGGLLFDGYTF	TGTGCCAGCAGTTTACCCGCAGGAGGATTGCTTTTTGATGGCTACACCTTC	TRBV28	NA	TRBJ1-2	NA
CASSLVQSGTEAFF	TGCGCCAGCAGCTTGGTCCAATCGGGCACTGAAGCTTTCTTT	TRBV5-1	NA	TRBJ1-1	many
CASSAGRRGYEQYF	TGTGCCAGCAGCGCAGGTCGGAGGGGCTACGAGCAGTACTTC	TRBV28	NA	TRBJ2-7	many
CASSSTTRLTGFGAFF	TGTGCCAGCAGCTCCACCACCCGATTGACAGGGTTCGGTGCTTTCTTT	TRBV7-2	TRBD1	TRBJ1-1	NA
CATSDPSGDSSYNEQFF	TGTGCCACCAGTGATCCTAGCGGGGACAGCTCCTACAATGAGCAGTTCTTC	TRBV24-1	TRBD2	TRBJ2-1	many
CASTEPASYGYTF	TGTGCCAGCACTGAACCGGCGAGCTATGGCTACACCTTC	TRBV6-2/TRBV6-3	NA	TRBJ1-2	few
CASSQAYGDQPQHF	TGTGCCAGCAGCCAGGCGTATGGAGATCAGCCCCAGCATTTT	TRBV3-1	NA	TRBJ1-5	few
CASSGIGGTVSETQYF	TGTGCCAGCAGTGGAATCGGGGGTACGGTCTCAGAGACCCAGTACTTC	TRBV2	NA	TRBJ2-5	many
CASSYGNEKLFF	TGTGCCAGCAGTTACGGTAATGAAAAACTGTTTTTT	TRBV28	NA	TRBJ1-4	many
CASSNAAGGPFSGELFF	TGTGCCAGCAGTAACGCAGCGGGGGGACCTTTTTCCGGGGAGCTGTTTTTT	TRBV12-3/TRBV12-4	TRBD2	TRBJ2-2	medium-sized
CASSGNVAQYF	TGTGCCAGCAGCGGCAACGTGGCGCAGTATTTT	TRBV11-2	NA	TRBJ2-3	many
CASSPPDGTYEQYF	TGTGCCAGCAGCCCTCCGGACGGTACCTACGAGCAGTACTTC	TRBV7-4	NA	TRBJ2-7	few
CASSSGVGLLTDTQYF	TGTGCCAGCAGCTCAGGAGTAGGCCTCTTAACAGATACGCAGTATTTT	TRBV14	NA	TRBJ2-3	many
CARHKAIDENTEAFF	TGCGCCAGACACAAGGCAATCGACGAGAACACTGAAGCTTTCTTT	TRBV10-1	NA	TRBJ1-1	NA
CASSNLGQSYGYTF	TGTGCCAGCAGTAACCTTGGACAGAGCTATGGCTACACCTTC	TRBV12-3/TRBV12-4	NA	TRBJ1-2	few
CASSLVLGPTYEQYF	TGTGCCAGCAGCTTAGTCCTCGGGCCCACCTACGAGCAGTACTTC	TRBV7-2	NA	TRBJ2-7	few
CASSLGRNEQFF	TGTGCCAGCAGCTTAGGACGCAATGAGCAGTTCTTC	TRBV7-3	NA	TRBJ2-1	many
CAWNPGLAGPDTQYF	TGTGCCTGGAATCCGGGACTAGCGGGGCCAGATACGCAGTATTTT	TRBV30	TRBD2	TRBJ2-3	many